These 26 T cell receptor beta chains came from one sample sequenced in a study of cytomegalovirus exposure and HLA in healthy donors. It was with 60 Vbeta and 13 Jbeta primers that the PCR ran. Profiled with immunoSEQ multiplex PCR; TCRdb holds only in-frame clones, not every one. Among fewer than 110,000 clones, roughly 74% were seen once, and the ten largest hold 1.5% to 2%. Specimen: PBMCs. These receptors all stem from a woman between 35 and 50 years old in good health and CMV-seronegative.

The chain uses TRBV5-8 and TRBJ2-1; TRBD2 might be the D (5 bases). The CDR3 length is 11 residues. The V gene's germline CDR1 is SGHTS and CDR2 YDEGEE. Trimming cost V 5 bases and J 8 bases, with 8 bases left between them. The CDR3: CASSLAYEQFF. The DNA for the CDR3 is TGTGCCAGCAGTCTAGCCTATGAGCAGTTCTTC.

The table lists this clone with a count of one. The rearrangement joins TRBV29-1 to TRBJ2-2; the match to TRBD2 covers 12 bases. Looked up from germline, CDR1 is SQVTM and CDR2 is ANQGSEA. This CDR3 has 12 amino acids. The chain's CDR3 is CSGLAGTGELFF. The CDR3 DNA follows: TGCAGTGGACTAGCGGGAACCGGGGAGCTGTTTTTT.

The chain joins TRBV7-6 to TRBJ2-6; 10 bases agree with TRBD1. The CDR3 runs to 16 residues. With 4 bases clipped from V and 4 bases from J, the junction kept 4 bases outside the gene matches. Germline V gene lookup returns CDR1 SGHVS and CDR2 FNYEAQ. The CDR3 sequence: CASSSGQGLGANVLTF. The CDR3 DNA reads TGTGCCAGCAGCTCGGGACAGGGGTTAGGGGCCAACGTCCTGACTTTC. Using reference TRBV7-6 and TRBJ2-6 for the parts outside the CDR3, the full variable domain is GAGVSQSPRYKVTKRGQDVALRCDPISGHVSLYWYRQALGQGPEFLTYFNYEAQQDKSGLPNDRFSAERPEGSISTLTIQRTEQRDSAMYRCASSSGQGLGANVLTFGAGSRLTVL.

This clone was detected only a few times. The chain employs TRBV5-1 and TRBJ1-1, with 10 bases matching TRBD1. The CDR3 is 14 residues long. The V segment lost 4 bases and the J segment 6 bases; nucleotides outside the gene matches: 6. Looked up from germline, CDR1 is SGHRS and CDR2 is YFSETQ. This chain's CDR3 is CASSADRGVAEAFF. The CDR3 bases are TGCGCCAGCAGCGCGGACAGGGGGGTCGCTGAAGCTTTCTTT.

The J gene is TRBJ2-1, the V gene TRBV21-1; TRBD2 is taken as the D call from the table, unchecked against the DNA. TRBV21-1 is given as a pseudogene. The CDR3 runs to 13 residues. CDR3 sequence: CASSEDPWDEQFF. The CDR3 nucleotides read TGTGCCAGCAGCGAGGATCCTTGGGATGAGCAGTTCTTC.

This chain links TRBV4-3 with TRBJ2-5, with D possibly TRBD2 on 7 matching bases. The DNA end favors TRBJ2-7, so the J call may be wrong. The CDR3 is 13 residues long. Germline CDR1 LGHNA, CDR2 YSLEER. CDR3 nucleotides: TGCGCCAGCAGCCAATGGGGGGGGCGCGAGCAGTACTTC. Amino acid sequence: CASSQWGGREQYF.

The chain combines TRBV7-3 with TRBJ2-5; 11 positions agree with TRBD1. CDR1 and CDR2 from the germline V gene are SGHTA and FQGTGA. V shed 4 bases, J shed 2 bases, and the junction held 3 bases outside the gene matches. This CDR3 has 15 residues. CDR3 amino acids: CASSSGQGGQETQYF. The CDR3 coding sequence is TGTGCCAGCAGCTCGGGACAGGGGGGACAAGAGACCCAGTACTTC.

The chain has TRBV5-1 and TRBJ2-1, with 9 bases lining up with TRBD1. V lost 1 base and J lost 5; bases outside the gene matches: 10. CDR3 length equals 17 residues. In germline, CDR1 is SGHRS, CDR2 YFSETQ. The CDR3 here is CASSLPKGTGQNNEQFF. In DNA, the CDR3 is TGCGCCAGCAGCTTGCCCAAAGGGACAGGGCAAAACAATGAGCAGTTCTTC.

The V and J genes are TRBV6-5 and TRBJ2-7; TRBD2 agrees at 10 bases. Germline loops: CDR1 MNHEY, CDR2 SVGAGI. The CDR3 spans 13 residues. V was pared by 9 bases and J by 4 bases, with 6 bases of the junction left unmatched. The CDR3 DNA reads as TGTGCCAGTACAACTAGCGGGGTATACGAGCAGTACTTC. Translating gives CASTTSGVYEQYF.

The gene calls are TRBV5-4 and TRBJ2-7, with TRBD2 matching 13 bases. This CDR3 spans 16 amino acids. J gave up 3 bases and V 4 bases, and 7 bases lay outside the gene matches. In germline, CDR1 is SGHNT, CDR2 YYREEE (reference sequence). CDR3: CASSGGLAGWDYEQYF. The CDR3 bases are TGTGCCAGCAGCGGGGGACTAGCGGGATGGGACTACGAGCAGTACTTC.

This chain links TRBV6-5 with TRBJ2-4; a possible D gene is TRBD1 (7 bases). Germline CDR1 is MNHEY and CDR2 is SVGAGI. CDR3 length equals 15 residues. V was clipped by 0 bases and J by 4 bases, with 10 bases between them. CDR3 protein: CASSYSAGGKNIQYF. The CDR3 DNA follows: TGTGCCAGCAGTTACTCCGCAGGGGGGAAAAACATTCAGTACTTC.

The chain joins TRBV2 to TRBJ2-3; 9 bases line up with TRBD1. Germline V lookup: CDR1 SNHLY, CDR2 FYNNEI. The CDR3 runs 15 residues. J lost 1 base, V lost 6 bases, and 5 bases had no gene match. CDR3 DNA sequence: TGTGCCAGCAGGCGGGACAGGGTTGGCACAGATACGCAGTATTTT. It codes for CASRRDRVGTDTQYF. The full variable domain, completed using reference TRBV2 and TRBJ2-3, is EPEVTQTPSHQVTQMGQEVILRCVPISNHLYFYWYRQILGQKVEFLVSFYNNEISEKSEIFDDQFSVERPDGSNFTLKIRSTKLEDSAMYFCASRRDRVGTDTQYFGPGTRLTVL.

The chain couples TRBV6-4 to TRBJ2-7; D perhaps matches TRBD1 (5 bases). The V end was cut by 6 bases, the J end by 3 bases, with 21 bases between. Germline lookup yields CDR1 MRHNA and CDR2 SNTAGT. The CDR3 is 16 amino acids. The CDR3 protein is CASRKEWGIEGYEQYF. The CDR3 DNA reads TGTGCCAGCAGAAAGGAGTGGGGCATTGAAGGCTACGAGCAGTACTTC.

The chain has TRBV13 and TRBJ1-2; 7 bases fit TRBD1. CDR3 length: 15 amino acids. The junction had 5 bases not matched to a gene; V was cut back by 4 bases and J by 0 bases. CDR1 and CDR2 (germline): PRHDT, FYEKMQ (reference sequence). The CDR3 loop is CASSSWDRSNYGYTF. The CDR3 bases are TGTGCCAGCAGCTCCTGGGACAGATCTAACTATGGCTACACCTTC.

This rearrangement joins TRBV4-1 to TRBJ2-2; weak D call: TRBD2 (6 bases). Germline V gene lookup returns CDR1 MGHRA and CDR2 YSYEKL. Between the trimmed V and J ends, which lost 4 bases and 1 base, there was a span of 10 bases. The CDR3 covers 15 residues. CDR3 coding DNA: TGCGCCAGCAGCCTGGGGCGGGGGAACACCGGGGAGCTGTTTTTT. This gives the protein CASSLGRGNTGELFF.

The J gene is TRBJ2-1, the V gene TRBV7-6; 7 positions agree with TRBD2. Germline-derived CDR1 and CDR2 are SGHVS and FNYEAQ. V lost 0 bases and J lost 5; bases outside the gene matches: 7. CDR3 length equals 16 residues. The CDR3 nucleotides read TGTGCCAGCAGCTTAGCGACCGCGGGAGCTCACAATGAGCAGTTCTTC. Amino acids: CASSLATAGAHNEQFF.

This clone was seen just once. CDR3: CASARDRGYEQYF. Written as DNA, the CDR3 is TGCGCCAGCGCCCGGGACAGGGGTTACGAGCAGTACTTC. The rearrangement uses TRBV5-1 and TRBJ2-7, with 10 nucleotides matching TRBD1. This CDR3 region has 13 residues. CDR1 is SGHRS, CDR2 YFSETQ, per germline. The ends lost 7 bases at V and 4 bases at J; junction bases unmatched: 5.

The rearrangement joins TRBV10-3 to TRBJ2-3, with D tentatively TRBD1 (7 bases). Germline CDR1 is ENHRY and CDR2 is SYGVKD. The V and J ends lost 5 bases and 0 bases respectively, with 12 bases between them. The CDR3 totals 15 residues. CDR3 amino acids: CAISPGGFSTDTQYF. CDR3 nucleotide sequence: TGTGCCATCAGTCCAGGGGGGTTTAGCACAGATACGCAGTATTTT.

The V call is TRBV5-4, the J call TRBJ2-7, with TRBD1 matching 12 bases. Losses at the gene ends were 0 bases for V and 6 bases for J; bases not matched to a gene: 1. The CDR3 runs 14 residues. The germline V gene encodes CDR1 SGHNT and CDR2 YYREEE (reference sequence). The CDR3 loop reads CASSLEGQGAEQYF. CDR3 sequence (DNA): TGTGCCAGCAGCTTGGAGGGACAGGGGGCCGAGCAGTACTTC.

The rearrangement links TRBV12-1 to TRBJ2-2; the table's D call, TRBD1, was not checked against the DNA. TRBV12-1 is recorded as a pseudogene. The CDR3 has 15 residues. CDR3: CASSFEGGYTGELFF. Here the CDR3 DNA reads TGTGCCAGCAGCTTTGAAGGGGGATACACCGGGGAGCTGTTTTTT.

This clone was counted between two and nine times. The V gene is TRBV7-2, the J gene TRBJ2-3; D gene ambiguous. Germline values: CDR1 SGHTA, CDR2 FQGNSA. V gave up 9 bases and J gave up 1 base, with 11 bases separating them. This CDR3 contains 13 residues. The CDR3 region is CASRPGGTDTQYF. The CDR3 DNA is TGTGCCAGTAGGCCGGGTGGCACAGATACGCAGTATTTT. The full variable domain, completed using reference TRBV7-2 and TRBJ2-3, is GAGVSQSPSNKVTEKGKDVELRCDPISGHTALYWYRQSLGQGLEFLIYFQGNSAPDKSGLPSDRFSAERTGGSVSTLTIQRTQQEDSAVYLCASRPGGTDTQYFGPGTRLTVL.

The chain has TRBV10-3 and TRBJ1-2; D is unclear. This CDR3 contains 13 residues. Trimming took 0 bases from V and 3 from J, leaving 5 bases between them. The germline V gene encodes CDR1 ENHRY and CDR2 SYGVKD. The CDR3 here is CAISESVDYGYTF. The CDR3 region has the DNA TGTGCCATCAGTGAGTCTGTCGACTATGGCTACACCTTC.

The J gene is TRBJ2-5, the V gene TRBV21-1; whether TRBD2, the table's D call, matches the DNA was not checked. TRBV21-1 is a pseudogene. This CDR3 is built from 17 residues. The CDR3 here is CASTEFAGLAGQETQYF. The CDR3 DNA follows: TGTGCCAGCACCGAGTTCGCGGGACTAGCGGGACAAGAGACCCAGTACTTC.

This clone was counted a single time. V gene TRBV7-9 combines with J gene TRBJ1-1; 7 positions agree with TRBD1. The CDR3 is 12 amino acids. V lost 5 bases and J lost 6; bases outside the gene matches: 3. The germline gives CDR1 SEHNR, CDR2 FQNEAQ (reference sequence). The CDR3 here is CASSIQGAEAFF. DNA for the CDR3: TGTGCCAGCAGCATTCAGGGGGCTGAAGCTTTCTTT.

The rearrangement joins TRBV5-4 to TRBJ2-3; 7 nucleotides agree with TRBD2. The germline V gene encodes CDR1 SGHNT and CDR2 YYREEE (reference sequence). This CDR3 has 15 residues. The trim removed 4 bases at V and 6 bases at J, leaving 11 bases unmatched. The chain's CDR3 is CASSAGLDRTDTQYF. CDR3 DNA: TGTGCCAGCAGCGCTGGACTAGATCGGACGGATACGCAGTATTTT.

The CDR3 nucleotides read TGTGCCAGTAGTATAGGGGGAGGGCCCTACGAGCAGTACTTC. This gives the protein CASSIGGGPYEQYF. The chain links TRBV19 to TRBJ2-7, with 7 bases matching TRBD2. This CDR3 is 14 amino acids long. With 1 base clipped from V and 2 bases from J, the junction kept 2 bases outside the gene matches. CDR1 is LNHDA and CDR2 is SQIVND in the germline V gene (reference sequence).